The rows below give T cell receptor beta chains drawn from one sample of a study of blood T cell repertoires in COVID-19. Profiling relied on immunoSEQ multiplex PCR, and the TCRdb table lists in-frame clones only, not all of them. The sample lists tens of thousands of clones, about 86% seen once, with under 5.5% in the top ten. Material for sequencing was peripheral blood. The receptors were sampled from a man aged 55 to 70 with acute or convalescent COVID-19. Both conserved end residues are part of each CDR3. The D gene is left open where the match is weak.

CDR3aa: CATSTGTSGLWETQYF
CDR3nt: TGTGCCACCAGTACCGGGACTAGCGGACTTTGGGAGACCCAGTACTTC
j_gene: TRBJ2-5
d_gene: TRBD2
v_gene: TRBV15

CDR3aa: CASSLLAGPHEQYF
CDR3nt: TGTGCCAGCAGCCTACTAGCGGGTCCCCACGAGCAGTACTTC
j_gene: TRBJ2-7
d_gene: TRBD2
v_gene: TRBV3-1/TRBV3-2

CDR3aa: CASARPGGSTDTQYF
CDR3nt: TGTGCCAGCGCCCGACCGGGGGGTAGCACAGATACGCAGTATTTT
j_gene: TRBJ2-3
d_gene: TRBD2
v_gene: TRBV18

CDR3aa: CATSRPPSVRDPYEQYF
CDR3nt: TGTGCCACCAGCAGACCCCCCTCGGTGCGGGACCCCTACGAGCAGTACTTC
j_gene: TRBJ2-7
d_gene: NA
v_gene: TRBV15

CDR3aa: CASSSDRGYNEQFF
CDR3nt: TGTGCCAGCAGCTCTGACAGGGGGTACAATGAGCAGTTCTTC
j_gene: TRBJ2-1
d_gene: TRBD1
v_gene: TRBV11-3

CDR3aa: CASSQDLGVLGGGYTF
CDR3nt: TGTGCCAGCAGCCAAGATCTTGGCGTACTTGGAGGTGGCTACACCTTC
j_gene: TRBJ1-2
d_gene: NA
v_gene: TRBV14

CDR3aa: CASSLGGTGGYTF
CDR3nt: TGTGCCAGCAGTTTAGGCGGGACAGGGGGCTACACCTTC
j_gene: TRBJ1-2
d_gene: TRBD1
v_gene: TRBV28

CDR3aa: CASSFRVRDRGGNEQFF
CDR3nt: TGTGCCAGCAGTTTTAGAGTCCGGGACAGGGGAGGGAATGAGCAGTTCTTC
j_gene: TRBJ2-1
d_gene: TRBD1
v_gene: TRBV27

CDR3aa: CASRQDSGTNTGELFF
CDR3nt: TGCGCCAGCAGACAAGATAGCGGAACTAACACCGGGGAGCTGTTTTTT
j_gene: TRBJ2-2
d_gene: NA
v_gene: TRBV5-1

CDR3aa: CASSLGNPGVQPQHF
CDR3nt: TGCGCCAGCAGCTTGGGAAACCCAGGGGTCCAGCCCCAGCATTTT
j_gene: TRBJ1-5
d_gene: NA
v_gene: TRBV5-1

CDR3aa: CASSPYSSYEQYF
CDR3nt: TGTGCCAGCAGCCCTTATAGCTCCTACGAGCAGTACTTC
j_gene: TRBJ2-7
d_gene: NA
v_gene: TRBV11-1

CDR3aa: CASSVQLAATRELFF
CDR3nt: TGTGCCAGCAGTGTACAACTAGCGGCCACGCGGGAGCTGTTTTTT
j_gene: TRBJ2-2
d_gene: TRBD2
v_gene: TRBV2

CDR3aa: CASSPDRGRETQYF
CDR3nt: TGTGCCAGCAGCCCGGACAGGGGGCGGGAGACCCAGTACTTC
j_gene: TRBJ2-5
d_gene: TRBD1
v_gene: TRBV28

CDR3aa: CASSPGLRRSYNEQFF
CDR3nt: TGTGCCAGCAGTCCCGGACTAAGAAGGTCCTACAATGAGCAGTTCTTC
j_gene: TRBJ2-1
d_gene: NA
v_gene: TRBV7-2

CDR3aa: CASSQRGRVNEQYF
CDR3nt: TGTGCCAGCAGCCAAAGGGGCAGGGTCAACGAGCAGTACTTC
j_gene: TRBJ2-7
d_gene: NA
v_gene: TRBV3-1/TRBV3-2

CDR3aa: CASSYSTRQPQHF
CDR3nt: TGTGCCAGCAGTTACAGTACCAGACAGCCCCAGCATTTT
j_gene: TRBJ1-5
d_gene: NA
v_gene: TRBV6-6

CDR3aa: CASRDDRSRAQHF
CDR3nt: TGTGCCAGCAGGGACGACAGGTCGCGGGCCCAGCATTTT
j_gene: TRBJ1-5
d_gene: NA
v_gene: TRBV28

CDR3aa: CASSSRGRGPEAFF
CDR3nt: TGTGCCAGCAGCTCCAGGGGGCGCGGGCCTGAAGCTTTCTTT
j_gene: TRBJ1-1
d_gene: TRBD1
v_gene: TRBV5-6

CDR3aa: CASSLDGRGVSYEQYF
CDR3nt: TGTGCCAGCAGCTTGGATGGGCGGGGGGTCTCCTACGAGCAGTACTTC
j_gene: TRBJ2-7
d_gene: TRBD2
v_gene: TRBV5-6

CDR3aa: CASSQDGRFAGNTIYF
CDR3nt: TGTGCCAGCAGCCAAGATGGGCGTTTCGCAGGAAACACCATATATTTT
j_gene: TRBJ1-3
d_gene: NA
v_gene: TRBV3-1/TRBV3-2

CDR3aa: CASSSLVTGELFF
CDR3nt: TGCGCCAGCAGTAGTCTGGTGACCGGGGAGCTGTTTTTT
j_gene: TRBJ2-2
d_gene: NA
v_gene: TRBV5-1

CDR3aa: CASSETSGSMGETQYF
CDR3nt: TGCGCCAGCAGTGAGACTAGCGGGAGTATGGGAGAGACCCAGTACTTC
j_gene: TRBJ2-5
d_gene: TRBD2
v_gene: TRBV10-1